This T cell receptor beta chain was retrieved from a study of blood T cell repertoires in COVID-19. Study context: Both acute and convalescent COVID-19 samples were obtained from the United States, Italy and Spain. The analysed material was cDNA or gDNA that came from T cells, B-cell-depleted T cells, or PBMCs.

The CDR3 contains 17 residues. J was trimmed by 6 bases and V by 0 bases; bases with no gene match: 9. The germline CDR1 and CDR2 sequences are MDHEN and SYDVKM. Enrollment of patients from Seattle took place during active infection, with longitudinal follow-up. Original processing methods: By means of reference gene primer amplification, nucleated cell counts were estimated. Method: immunoSEQ multiplex PCR; TCRdb's copy keeps in-frame clones and lacks some. V and J calls and clone size are as listed in that table; D and trimming were resolved from the DNA. The repertoire includes about 180,000 clones, about 81% of them detected once, and 12% sits in the top ten.

Source material: peripheral blood. This chain uses TRBV28 with TRBJ2-3; TRBD2 aligns across 10 bases. The sequence derives from a woman older than 75 with COVID-19, enrolled during active disease. CDR3 nucleotide sequence: TGTGCCAGCAGTTTATGGGGCCCTAGCGGGAGTTTCGATACGCAGTATTTT. Its protein product is CASSLWGPSGSFDTQYF.